This entry lists 26 T cell receptor beta chains sequenced from one sample in a study of PD-L1 blockade in urothelial cancer. Only in-frame clones appear in the TCRdb table, and some are missing; sequencing was by immunoSEQ multiplex PCR. The sample holds 30,000 to 40,000 clones, approximately 82% seen once. The sequences come from PBMCs, collected around atezolizumab (anti-PD-L1) treatment. These receptors came from a man aged 60-69 years with urothelial cancer.

A few counts support this clone. This chain links TRBV11-3 with TRBJ2-3, with D tentatively TRBD2 (6 bases). V was cut by 4 bases and J by 8 bases, with 19 bases left in between. Germline V lookup: CDR1 SGHNT, CDR2 YENEEA. CDR3 length: 15 residues. CDR3 coding DNA: TGTGCCAGCAGCTCCTATAGACAGTCCGGGGGTACGCAGTATTTT. It codes for CASSSYRQSGGTQYF.

The rearrangement uses TRBV5-4 and TRBJ1-1; D is possibly TRBD1 (6 bases). This CDR3 comprises 16 residues. Germline-derived CDR1 and CDR2 are SGHNT and YYREEE (reference sequence). The V and J ends lost 5 bases and 3 bases respectively, with 20 bases between them. The CDR3, as DNA: TGTGCCAGCAGTCCCGGGACACCCTCTTGGGACACTGAAGCTTTCTTT. Translation gives CASSPGTPSWDTEAFF.

The chain links TRBV5-5 to TRBJ1-6, with D possibly matching TRBD1 (6 bases). Germline V gene sequence: CDR1 SGHKS, CDR2 YYEKEE (reference sequence). This CDR3 is built from 15 residues. Trimming cost V 4 bases and J 0 bases, with 8 bases left between them. This CDR3 reads CASSGQSSYNSPLHF. In nucleotides, the CDR3 is TGTGCCAGCAGCGGACAGAGCTCCTATAATTCACCCCTCCACTTT. The complete variable domain, with remaining parts taken from reference TRBV5-5 and TRBJ1-6, reads DAGVTQSPTHLIKTRGQQVTLRCSPISGHKSVSWYQQVLGQGPQFIFQYYEKEERGRGNFPDRFSARQFPNYSSELNVNALLLGDSALYLCASSGQSSYNSPLHFGNGTRLTVT.

This chain joins TRBV5-1 and TRBJ2-1; 8 bases match TRBD1. The CDR3 covers 16 residues. V lost 4 bases, J lost 5 bases, and 11 bases stayed unmatched. Germline CDR1 and CDR2: SGHRS and YFSETQ. In DNA form, the CDR3 reads TGCGCCAGCAGCCAGAACCGGGACAGGCGAAACAATGAGCAGTTCTTC. It translates to CASSQNRDRRNNEQFF. Full variable domain (missing parts from reference TRBV5-1 and TRBJ2-1): KAGVTQTPRYLIKTRGQQVTLSCSPISGHRSVSWYQQTPGQGLQFLFEYFSETQRNKGNFPGRFSGRQFSNSRSEMNVSTLELGDSALYLCASSQNRDRRNNEQFFGPGTRLTVL.

The chain carries TRBV11-2 and TRBJ2-7, with a weak D call TRBD2 (5 bases). Per the germline V gene, CDR1 is SGHAT and CDR2 is FQNNGV. The CDR3 has 15 amino acids. Deletions cut 4 bases from V and 1 base from J, with 14 bases between. CDR3 amino acids: CASSSVHGVSYEQYF. The CDR3 DNA sequence: TGTGCCAGCAGCTCCGTGCACGGGGTATCCTACGAGCAGTACTTC.

J is TRBJ2-7 and V is TRBV19; 9 bases align to TRBD1. The germline V gene has CDR1 LNHDA and CDR2 SQIVND (reference sequence). The CDR3 has 18 amino acids. Trimming cost V 3 bases and J 0 bases; bases outside gene matches: 12. The CDR3 protein is CASSMRSGQGTLSYEQYF. CDR3 coding DNA: TGTGCCAGTAGTATGAGGTCGGGACAGGGAACCCTCTCCTACGAGCAGTACTTC.

The chain is built from TRBV5-5 and TRBJ1-3; no reliable D call. The V and J ends lost 1 base and 0 bases respectively, with 8 bases between them. Germline V gives CDR1 SGHKS, CDR2 YYEKEE (reference sequence). This CDR3 has 15 amino acids. The CDR3 region has the DNA TGTGCCAGCAGCTTGACACCCCTCTCTGGAAACACCATATATTTT. Amino acids: CASSLTPLSGNTIYF.

The chain carries TRBV5-5 and TRBJ2-1, with TRBD2 identical over 11 bases. Trimming at V came to 1 base and at J to 6 bases, leaving 3 bases not matched to a gene. Germline-derived CDR1 and CDR2 are SGHKS and YYEKEE (reference sequence). This CDR3 has 15 amino acids. CDR3 in DNA: TGTGCCAGCAGCTTGACTAGCGGGAGTTTCAATGAGCAGTTCTTC. The encoded protein is CASSLTSGSFNEQFF.

This clone appeared a single time. The chain carries TRBV6-5 and TRBJ1-2, with D maybe TRBD1 (6 bases). Germline V gives CDR1 MNHEY, CDR2 SVGAGI. This CDR3 comprises 16 residues. V gave up 0 bases and J gave up 4 bases, with 15 bases separating them. The CDR3 DNA reads as TGTGCCAGCAGTTACTCCCCCGGACAGACCCCCTATGGCTACACCTTC. Protein product: CASSYSPGQTPYGYTF.

In its sample, this clone was seen once. The V and J genes are TRBV30 and TRBJ1-2; perhaps TRBD1 as D (6 bases). Germline CDR1 GTSNPN, CDR2 SVGIG (reference sequence). This CDR3 is built from 15 residues. V was cut by 0 bases and J by 4 bases, with 15 bases left in between. As DNA, the CDR3 is TGTGCCTGGAGTGTGGGTGGGGCCAGGGGCTATGGCTACACCTTC. This sequence encodes CAWSVGGARGYGYTF.

V and J are TRBV12-5 and TRBJ1-2, with D perhaps matching TRBD1 (6 bases). This CDR3 is 15 amino acids long. Deletions cut 2 bases from V and 1 base from J, with 11 bases between. Germline lookup yields CDR1 LGHNT and CDR2 FRNRAP. CDR3 sequence: CASGLNREINYGYTF. Written as DNA, the CDR3 is TGTGCTAGTGGTTTGAACAGGGAGATTAACTATGGCTACACCTTC.

V gene TRBV7-2 combines with J gene TRBJ1-2; 9 bases line up with TRBD1. Per germline, CDR1 SGHTA and CDR2 FQGNSA. This CDR3 has 16 residues. V gave up 7 bases and J gave up 5 bases; unmatched junction bases: 14. DNA for the CDR3: TGTGCCAGCACGAAACCTAGACAGGGGGGGAGATATGGCTACACCTTC. Translated, it gives CASTKPRQGGRYGYTF.

This clone was seen once. The chain employs TRBV6-1 and TRBJ1-4, with D maybe TRBD1 (5 bases). V dropped 0 bases and J dropped 8 bases, with 13 bases sitting between them. Germline V gene lookup returns CDR1 MNHNS and CDR2 SASEGT. The CDR3 consists of 15 residues. CDR3 coding DNA: TGTGCCAGCAGTGAAGCGGGGCGTAGTGAGGAAAAACTGTTTTTT. This sequence encodes CASSEAGRSEEKLFF.

The J gene is TRBJ2-1, the V gene TRBV18, with 12 bases identical to TRBD2. The CDR3 totals 15 residues. Per the germline V gene, CDR1 is KGHSH and CDR2 is LQKENI. The V segment lost 3 bases and the J segment 8 bases; nucleotides outside the gene matches: 5. Written as DNA, the CDR3 is TGTGCCAGCTCACCGACTAGCGGGAGTGGCCATGAGCAGTTCTTC. It yields the protein CASSPTSGSGHEQFF.

The chain carries TRBV18 and TRBJ1-2; 9 bases are a match to TRBD1. Germline CDR1 reads KGHSH; CDR2 reads LQKENI. The CDR3 is 15 amino acids. Trimming removed 1 base from V and 4 bases from J; junction bases left unmatched: 4. CDR3 in amino acids: CASSPLGQGSYGYTF. CDR3 nucleotide sequence: TGTGCCAGCTCACCACTCGGACAGGGGAGCTATGGCTACACCTTC.

The genes are TRBV15 and TRBJ1-4; possibly TRBD1 for D (5 bases). Deletions cut 0 bases from V and 6 bases from J, with 17 bases between. The CDR3 contains 17 residues. CDR1 LNHNV and CDR2 YYDKDF come from the germline V gene (reference sequence). The CDR3 protein is CATSRERDSRRDEKLFF. The CDR3 coding sequence is TGTGCCACCAGCAGAGAAAGGGACTCACGGAGGGATGAAAAACTGTTTTTT. Variable domain in full (rest from reference TRBV15 and TRBJ1-4): DAMVIQNPRYQVTQFGKPVTLSCSQTLNHNVMYWYQQKSSQAPKLLFHYYDKDFNNEADTPDNFQSRRPNTSFCFLDIRSPGLGDTAMYLCATSRERDSRRDEKLFFGSGTQLSVL.

The chain is built from TRBV6-1 and TRBJ2-2; D perhaps matches TRBD1 (5 bases). The V gene lost 6 bases and the J gene lost 3 bases, with 11 bases spanning the gap. The CDR3 runs 14 residues. Per the germline V gene, CDR1 is MNHNS and CDR2 is SASEGT. The CDR3 DNA reads TGTGCCAGCAGACGGGCCAGGGACACCGGGGAGCTGTTTTTT. This translates into CASRRARDTGELFF.

In this sample, this clone turned up a few times. V and J are TRBV5-1 and TRBJ1-1; tentative D call: TRBD1 (5 bases). CDR1 SGHRS and CDR2 YFSETQ come from the germline V gene. There are 14 residues in the CDR3. Trimming removed 1 base at V and 3 bases at J, with 10 bases between. The CDR3 DNA sequence: TGCGCCAGCAGCTTGTCGGGGGTATACACTGAAGCTTTCTTT. It yields the protein CASSLSGVYTEAFF.

This clone showed up just a few times. The chain employs TRBV7-9 and TRBJ1-1; D remains ambiguous. The CDR3 has 14 residues. Trimming removed 0 bases from V and 3 bases from J, with 8 bases in between. The germline gives CDR1 SEHNR, CDR2 FQNEAQ (reference sequence). CDR3 DNA: TGTGCCAGCAGCTTAGCGAGATTGGACACTGAAGCTTTCTTT. It translates to CASSLARLDTEAFF.

The V and J genes are TRBV7-2 and TRBJ2-1; 7 bases line up with TRBD2. V was pared by 3 bases and J by 14 bases, with 16 bases of the junction left unmatched. The CDR3 contains 15 residues. Germline V gene data show CDR1 as SGHTA and CDR2 as FQGNSA. CDR3 residues: CASSLARLSGRGKFF. CDR3 DNA sequence: TGTGCCAGCAGCTTGGCAAGGCTAAGCGGGCGGGGGAAGTTCTTC.

Only a few counts were recorded for this clone. CDR3: CASSLRGLVYNEQFF. The DNA of the CDR3 is TGTGCCAGCAGCTTAAGGGGTCTGGTCTACAATGAGCAGTTCTTC. The gene calls are TRBV7-6 and TRBJ2-1; possible D gene TRBD1, 5 bases. Trimming shortened V by 2 bases and J by 3 bases, and 11 bases separated the two germline ends. Germline CDR1 SGHVS, CDR2 FNYEAQ. The CDR3 totals 15 residues.

The chain carries TRBV5-1 and TRBJ2-3; 14 positions match TRBD2. Germline-derived CDR1 and CDR2 are SGHRS and YFSETQ. Trimming took 4 bases from V and 0 from J; bases not matched to a gene: 10. This CDR3 has 19 amino acids. As DNA, the CDR3 is TGCGCCAGCAGCCCACCAAGGACTAGCGGGGGGTTTAGCACAGATACGCAGTATTTT. It is translated as CASSPPRTSGGFSTDTQYF.

The chain couples TRBV27 to TRBJ1-2; D ambiguous. This CDR3 comprises 13 residues. Germline lookup yields CDR1 MNHEY and CDR2 SMNVEV (reference sequence). Trimming cost V 4 bases and J 5 bases, with 11 bases left between them. DNA for the CDR3: TGTGCCAGCAGTTCTAATCCGGGGTATGGCTACACCTTC. Its protein product is CASSSNPGYGYTF.

The chain is built from TRBV5-1 and TRBJ2-1; unclear D gene. The CDR3 length is 12 residues. The V and J ends lost 4 bases and 6 bases respectively, with 8 bases between them. The germline V gene encodes CDR1 SGHRS and CDR2 YFSETQ. Written as DNA, the CDR3 is TGCGCCAGCAGCCCCGAAGCCAATGAGCAGTTCTTC. Translated, it gives CASSPEANEQFF.

This sequence joins TRBV6-5 and TRBJ2-3; D perhaps matches TRBD2 (6 bases). CDR3 size: 13 residues. The germline CDR1 and CDR2 sequences are MNHEY and SVGAGI. Trimming removed 11 bases from V and 4 bases from J, with 16 bases in between. The CDR3 DNA reads TGTGCCGGCAACGGATTAGCGGCAGATACGCAGTATTTT. Residues: CAGNGLAADTQYF.

In nucleotides, the CDR3 is TGTGCCAGCGGTGAGCTTCTCTCCGAGCAGTACTTC. Its protein is CASGELLSEQYF. V usage is TRBV28 and J usage is TRBJ2-7; D gene uncertain. Trimming stripped 8 bases from V and 6 bases from J, with 14 bases between. This CDR3 region has 12 residues. The germline V gene has CDR1 MDHEN and CDR2 SYDVKM.